The 8 T cell receptor beta chains given below trace back to one sample, sequenced in a study of CD8 T cells in ankylosing spondylitis. One entry per CDR3 protein results from TCRdb running MiXCR on the 5' RACE reads. The table lists about 69,000 distinct CDR3 sequences, about 5.2% of them singletons. The source material was blood, either unsorted or a sorted T cell fraction (not recorded which). The receptors here all came from a male donor with ankylosing spondylitis or in good health (not recorded which).

The table lists this clonotype with many counts. The rearrangement uses TRBV12-3 or TRBV12-4 and TRBJ2-1, with D tentatively TRBD1 or TRBD2 (7 bases each). The CDR3 contains 15 residues. V was shortened by 3 bases and J by 4 bases, with 13 bases between the two germline ends. For the CDR3, the DNA is TGTGCCAGCAGTTTCAGGCAGGGGGGGTACAATGAGCAGTTCTTC. Residues: CASSFRQGGYNEQFF.

This clonotype has a count of ten or more. This chain joins TRBV7-9 and TRBJ2-1; TRBD2 might be the D (5 bases). CDR1 and CDR2 from the germline V gene are SEHNR and FQNEAQ (reference sequence). Trimming left V 5 bases short and J 0 bases short, with 11 bases between. The CDR3 spans 15 residues. CDR3 sequence (DNA): TGTGCCAGCAGCCGGGGTAGTAGCTCCTACAATGAGCAGTTCTTC. Translation gives CASSRGSSSYNEQFF.

This clonotype was recorded many times. The DNA of the CDR3 is TGTGCCAGCAGCTTGGCTGGGGTGAACACAGATACGCAGTATTTT. This sequence encodes CASSLAGVNTDTQYF. The chain employs TRBV5-6 and TRBJ2-3; no reliable D call. The ends were cut back, 0 bases at V and 2 bases at J, with 10 bases in the middle. The germline V gene encodes CDR1 SGHDT and CDR2 YYEEEE. The CDR3 consists of 15 residues.

This clonotype was seen ten or more times. V is TRBV6-2 or TRBV6-3 and J is TRBJ2-7; D unclear. V shed 7 bases and J shed 0 bases, with 13 bases lying between them. The CDR3 length is 14 residues. From germline, CDR1 is MNHEY and CDR2 SVGEGT. CDR3 nucleotide sequence: TGTGCCAGCAACCCCGACTCCGCCTCCTACGAGCAGTACTTC. Translating gives CASNPDSASYEQYF.

Ten or more counts support this clonotype. V usage is TRBV6-5 and J usage is TRBJ2-5; TRBD2 matches at 8 bases. The CDR3 covers 17 residues. Germline trimming cut 5 bases from V and 0 bases from J; bases unmatched to any gene: 11. Germline V lookup: CDR1 MNHEY, CDR2 SVGAGI. In DNA, the CDR3 is TGTGCCAGCAGTACCCACTCGGGGGGGGCGTACCAAGAGACCCAGTACTTC. Protein product: CASSTHSGGAYQETQYF.

Many counts were recorded for this clonotype. This chain links TRBV20-1 with TRBJ1-6, with D maybe TRBD1 (5 bases). V lost 0 bases and J lost 5, with 8 bases in between. Germline CDR1 reads DFQATT; CDR2 reads SNEGSKA (reference sequence). This CDR3 is 14 amino acids long. The CDR3 region is CSARETANNSPLHF. In DNA, the CDR3 is TGCAGTGCTAGAGAGACAGCGAATAATTCACCCCTCCACTTT.

This clonotype came up many times. The chain combines TRBV5-1 with TRBJ1-2; the match to TRBD1 covers 7 bases. V dropped 3 bases and J dropped 4; count of bases not matched to a gene: 3. The CDR3 runs 13 residues. Per the germline V gene, CDR1 is SGHRS and CDR2 is YFSETQ. The CDR3: CASSYGTVYGYTF. In nucleotides, the CDR3 is TGCGCCAGCAGCTATGGGACAGTCTATGGCTACACCTTC.

This clonotype appeared many times. The V call is TRBV4-1, the J call TRBJ1-5; no reliable D call. The length of the CDR3 is 17 residues. Germline lookup yields CDR1 MGHRA and CDR2 YSYEKL. Between the trimmed V and J ends, which lost 2 bases and 4 bases, there was a span of 18 bases. The CDR3 loop is CASSQTLLRGGNQPQHF. Written as DNA, the CDR3 is TGCGCCAGCAGCCAAACCCTACTACGGGGAGGGAATCAGCCCCAGCATTTT.